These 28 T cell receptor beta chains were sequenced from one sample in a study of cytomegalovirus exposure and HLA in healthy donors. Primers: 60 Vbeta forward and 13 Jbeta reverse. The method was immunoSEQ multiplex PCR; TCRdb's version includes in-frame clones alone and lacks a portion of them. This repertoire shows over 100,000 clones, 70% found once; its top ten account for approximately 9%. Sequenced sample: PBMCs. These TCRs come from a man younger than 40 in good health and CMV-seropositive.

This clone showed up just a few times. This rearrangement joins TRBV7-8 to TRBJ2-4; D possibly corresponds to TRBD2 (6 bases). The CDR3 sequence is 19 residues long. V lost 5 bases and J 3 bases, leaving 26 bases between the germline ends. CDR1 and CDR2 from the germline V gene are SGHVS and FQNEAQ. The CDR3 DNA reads TGTGCCAGCAGCACCCTGGGCCCGGGGGAAGTGGTCGTCAAAAACATTCAGTACTTC. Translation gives CASSTLGPGEVVVKNIQYF.

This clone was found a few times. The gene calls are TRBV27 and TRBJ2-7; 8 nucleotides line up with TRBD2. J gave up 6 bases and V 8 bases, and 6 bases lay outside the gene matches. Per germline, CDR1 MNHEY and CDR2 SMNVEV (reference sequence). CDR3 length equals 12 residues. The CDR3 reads CASYGRGGEQYV. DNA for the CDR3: TGTGCCAGCTACGGACGGGGGGGCGAGCAGTACGTC.

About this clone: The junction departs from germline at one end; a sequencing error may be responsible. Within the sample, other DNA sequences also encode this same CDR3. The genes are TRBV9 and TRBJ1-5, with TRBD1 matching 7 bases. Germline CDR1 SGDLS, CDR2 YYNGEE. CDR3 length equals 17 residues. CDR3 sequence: CASSAEEGGEGNQPQHF. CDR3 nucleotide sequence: TGTGCCAGCAGCGCCGAAGAAGGGGGCGAGGGCAACCAGCCCCAGCATTTT.

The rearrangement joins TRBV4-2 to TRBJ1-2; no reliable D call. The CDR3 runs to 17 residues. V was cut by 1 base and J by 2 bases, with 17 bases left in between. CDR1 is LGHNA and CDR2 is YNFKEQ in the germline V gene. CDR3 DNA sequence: TGTGCCAGCAGCCAAGGATTTTATCATGGGGAGAACTATGGCTACACCTTC. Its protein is CASSQGFYHGENYGYTF.

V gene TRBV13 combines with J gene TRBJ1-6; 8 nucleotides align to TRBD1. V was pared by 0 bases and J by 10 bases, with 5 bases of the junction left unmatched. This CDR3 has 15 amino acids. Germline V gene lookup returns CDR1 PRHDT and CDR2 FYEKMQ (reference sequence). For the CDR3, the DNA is TGTGCCAGCAGCTTAGGACAGGGGGTAAAGTCACCCCTCCACTTT. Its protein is CASSLGQGVKSPLHF. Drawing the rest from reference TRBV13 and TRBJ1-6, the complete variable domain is AAGVIQSPRHLIKEKRETATLKCYPIPRHDTVYWYQQGPGQDPQFLISFYEKMQSDKGSIPDRFSAQQFSDYHSELNMSSLELGDSALYFCASSLGQGVKSPLHFGNGTRLTVT.

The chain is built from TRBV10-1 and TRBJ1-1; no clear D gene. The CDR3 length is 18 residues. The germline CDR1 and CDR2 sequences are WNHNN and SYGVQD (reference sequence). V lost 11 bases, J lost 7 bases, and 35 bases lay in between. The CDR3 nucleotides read TGCGCCGGCAAACCGACACATCCCGTACCCTCTAGCCGAATTGAAGCTTTCTTT. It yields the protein CAGKPTHPVPSSRIEAFF.

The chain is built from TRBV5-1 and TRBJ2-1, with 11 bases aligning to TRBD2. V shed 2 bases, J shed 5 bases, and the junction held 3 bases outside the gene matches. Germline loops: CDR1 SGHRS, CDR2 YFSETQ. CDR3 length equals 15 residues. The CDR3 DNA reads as TGCGCCAGCAGCTTCAGACTAGCGGGAAACAATGAGCAGTTCTTC. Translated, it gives CASSFRLAGNNEQFF.

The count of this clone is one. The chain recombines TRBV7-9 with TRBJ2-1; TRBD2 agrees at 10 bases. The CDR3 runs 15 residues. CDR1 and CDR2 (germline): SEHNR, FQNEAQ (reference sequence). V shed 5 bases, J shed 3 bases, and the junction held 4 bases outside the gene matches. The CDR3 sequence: CASSPGTSVYNEQFF. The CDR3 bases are TGTGCCAGCAGCCCTGGGACTAGCGTCTACAATGAGCAGTTCTTC.

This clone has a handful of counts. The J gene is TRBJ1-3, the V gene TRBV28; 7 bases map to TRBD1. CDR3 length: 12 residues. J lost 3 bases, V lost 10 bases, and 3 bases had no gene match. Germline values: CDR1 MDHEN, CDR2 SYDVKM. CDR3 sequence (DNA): TGTGCCACCCGGGACAGTGGAAACACCATATATTTT. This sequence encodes CATRDSGNTIYF. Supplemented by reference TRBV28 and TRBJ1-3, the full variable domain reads DVKVTQSSRYLVKRTGEKVFLECVQDMDHENMFWYRQDPGLGLRLIYFSYDVKMKEKGDIPEGYSVSREKKERFSLILESASTNQTSMYLCATRDSGNTIYFGEGSWLTVV.

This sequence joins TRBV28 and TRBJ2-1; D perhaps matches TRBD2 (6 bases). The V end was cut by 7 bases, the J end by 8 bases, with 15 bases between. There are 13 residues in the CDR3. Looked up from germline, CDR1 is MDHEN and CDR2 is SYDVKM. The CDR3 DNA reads TGTGCCAGCATCACAAGGGGACTGTATGAGCAGTTCTTC. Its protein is CASITRGLYEQFF.

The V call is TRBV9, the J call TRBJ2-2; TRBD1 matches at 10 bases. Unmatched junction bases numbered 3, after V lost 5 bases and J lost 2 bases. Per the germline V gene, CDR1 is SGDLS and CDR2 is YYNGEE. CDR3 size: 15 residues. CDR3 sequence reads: CASSRQGANTGELFF. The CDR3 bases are TGTGCCAGCAGTAGACAGGGGGCCAACACCGGGGAGCTGTTTTTT.

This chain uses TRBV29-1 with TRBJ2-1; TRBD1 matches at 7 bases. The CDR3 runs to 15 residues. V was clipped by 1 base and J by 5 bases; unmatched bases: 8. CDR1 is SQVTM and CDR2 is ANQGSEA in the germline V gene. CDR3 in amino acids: CSVEGGQSTHNEQFF. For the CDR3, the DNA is TGCAGCGTTGAAGGGGGACAGAGCACTCACAATGAGCAGTTCTTC.

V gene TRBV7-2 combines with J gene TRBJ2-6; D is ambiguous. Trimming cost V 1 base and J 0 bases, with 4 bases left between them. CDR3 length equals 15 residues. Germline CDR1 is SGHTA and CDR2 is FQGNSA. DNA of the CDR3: TGTGCCAGCAGCTTAGGCGACTCTGGGGCCAACGTCCTGACTTTC. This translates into CASSLGDSGANVLTF.

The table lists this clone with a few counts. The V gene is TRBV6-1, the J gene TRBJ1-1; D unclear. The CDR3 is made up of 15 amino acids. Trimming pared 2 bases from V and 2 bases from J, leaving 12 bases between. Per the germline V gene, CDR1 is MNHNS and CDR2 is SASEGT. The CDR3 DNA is TGTGCCAGCAGTGAACGAAGCGGCTTCAACACTGAAGCTTTCTTT. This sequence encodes CASSERSGFNTEAFF.

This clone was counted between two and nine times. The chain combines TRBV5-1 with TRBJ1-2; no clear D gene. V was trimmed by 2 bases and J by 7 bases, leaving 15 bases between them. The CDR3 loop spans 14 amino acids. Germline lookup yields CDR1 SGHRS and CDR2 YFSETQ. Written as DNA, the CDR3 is TGCGCCAGCAGCTTTGCACCCAGCGCCCCTGGCTACACCTTC. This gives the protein CASSFAPSAPGYTF.

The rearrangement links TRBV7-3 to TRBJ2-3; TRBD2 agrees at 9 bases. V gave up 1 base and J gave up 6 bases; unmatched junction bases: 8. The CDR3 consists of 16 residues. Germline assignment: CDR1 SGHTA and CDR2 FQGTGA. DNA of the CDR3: TGTGCCAGCAGCTTAATAGGAGCGGGGGGAGGGGATACGCAGTATTTT. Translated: CASSLIGAGGGDTQYF.

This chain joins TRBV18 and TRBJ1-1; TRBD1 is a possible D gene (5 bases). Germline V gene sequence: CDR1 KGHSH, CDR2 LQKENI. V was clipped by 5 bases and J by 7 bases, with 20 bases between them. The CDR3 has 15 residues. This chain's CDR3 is CASSSLLQGIGEAFF. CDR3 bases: TGTGCCAGCTCATCGTTATTGCAGGGTATTGGTGAAGCTTTCTTT.

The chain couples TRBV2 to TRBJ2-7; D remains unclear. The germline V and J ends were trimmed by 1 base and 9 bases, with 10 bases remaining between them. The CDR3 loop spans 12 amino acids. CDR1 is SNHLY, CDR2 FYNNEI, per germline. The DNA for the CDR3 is TGTGCCAGCAGTGAAGATCGGGTGGGGCAGTACTTC. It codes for CASSEDRVGQYF.

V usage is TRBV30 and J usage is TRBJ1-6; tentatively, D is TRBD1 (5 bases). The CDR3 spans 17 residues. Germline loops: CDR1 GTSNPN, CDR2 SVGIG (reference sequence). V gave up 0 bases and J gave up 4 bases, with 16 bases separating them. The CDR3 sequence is CAWSVLSDSRYNSPLHF. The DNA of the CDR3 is TGTGCCTGGAGTGTACTAAGTGACAGTCGGTATAATTCACCCCTCCACTTT.

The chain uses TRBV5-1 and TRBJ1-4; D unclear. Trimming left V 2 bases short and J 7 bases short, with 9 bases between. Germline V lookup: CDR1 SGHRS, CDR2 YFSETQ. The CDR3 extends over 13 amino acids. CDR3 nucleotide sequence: TGCGCCAGCAGCTTCCGGCGGGGTGAAAAACTGTTTTTT. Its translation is CASSFRRGEKLFF.

The CDR3 nucleotides are TGTGCCAGCAGTTACTCGAACAGGGTAGGTGAGCAGTTCTTC. Amino acids: CASSYSNRVGEQFF. The chain has TRBV6-5 and TRBJ2-1; a weak D match, TRBD1 (6 bases). V lost 0 bases and J lost 9, with 12 bases in between. CDR3 length equals 14 residues. The germline V gene encodes CDR1 MNHEY and CDR2 SVGAGI.

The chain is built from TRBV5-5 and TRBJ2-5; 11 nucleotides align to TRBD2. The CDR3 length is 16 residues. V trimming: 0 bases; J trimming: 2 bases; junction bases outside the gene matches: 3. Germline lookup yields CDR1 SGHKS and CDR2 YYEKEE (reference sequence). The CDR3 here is CASSLGGLAEQETQYF. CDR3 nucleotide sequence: TGTGCCAGCAGCTTGGGGGGACTAGCGGAACAAGAGACCCAGTACTTC.

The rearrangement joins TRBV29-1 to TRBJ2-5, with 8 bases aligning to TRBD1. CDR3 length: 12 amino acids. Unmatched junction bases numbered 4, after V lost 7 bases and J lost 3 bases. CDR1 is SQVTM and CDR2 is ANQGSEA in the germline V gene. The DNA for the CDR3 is TGCAGCGGCCTGACAGGGGAAGAGACCCAGTACTTC. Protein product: CSGLTGEETQYF.

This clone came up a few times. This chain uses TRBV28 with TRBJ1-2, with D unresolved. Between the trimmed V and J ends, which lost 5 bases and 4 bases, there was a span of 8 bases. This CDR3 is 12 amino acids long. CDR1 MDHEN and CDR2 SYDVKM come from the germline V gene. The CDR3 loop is CASSLQSYGYTF. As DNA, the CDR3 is TGTGCCAGCAGTCTACAGAGCTATGGCTACACCTTC.

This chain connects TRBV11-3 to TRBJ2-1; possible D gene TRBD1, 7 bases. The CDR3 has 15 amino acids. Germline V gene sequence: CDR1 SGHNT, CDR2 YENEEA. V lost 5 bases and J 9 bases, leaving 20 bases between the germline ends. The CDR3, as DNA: TGTGCCAGCAGCCGACTTAGCGGACAGGTCGGTGAGCAGTTCTTC. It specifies CASSRLSGQVGEQFF.

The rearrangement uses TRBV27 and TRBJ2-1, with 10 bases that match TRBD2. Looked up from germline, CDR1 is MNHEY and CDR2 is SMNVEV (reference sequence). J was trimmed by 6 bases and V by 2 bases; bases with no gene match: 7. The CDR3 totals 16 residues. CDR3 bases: TGTGCCAGCAGTTTAAGTCCGGGACTAGCGACCAATGAGCAGTTCTTC. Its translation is CASSLSPGLATNEQFF.

The CDR3 coding sequence is TGTGCCAGTAGTATGGAGGCTAGCGGGGGCCGTTGGGACACAGATACGCAGTATTTT. Translated: CASSMEASGGRWDTDTQYF. The chain uses TRBV19 and TRBJ2-3; the match to TRBD2 covers 10 bases. V was clipped by 3 bases and J by 2 bases; unmatched bases: 14. CDR1 is LNHDA, CDR2 SQIVND, per germline (reference sequence). The CDR3 runs 19 residues. Full variable domain (outside the CDR3, taken from reference TRBV19 and TRBJ2-3): DGGITQSPKYLFRKEGQNVTLSCEQNLNHDAMYWYRQDPGQGLRLIYYSQIVNDFQKGDIAEGYSVSREKKESFPLTVTSAQKNPTAFYLCASSMEASGGRWDTDTQYFGPGTRLTVL.

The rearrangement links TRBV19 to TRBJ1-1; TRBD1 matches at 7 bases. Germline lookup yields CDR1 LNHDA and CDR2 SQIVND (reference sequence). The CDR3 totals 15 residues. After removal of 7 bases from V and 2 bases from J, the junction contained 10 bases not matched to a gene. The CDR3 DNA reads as TGTGCCAGTAACCCAGGGGGTAGGGGAAACACTGAAGCTTTCTTT. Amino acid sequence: CASNPGGRGNTEAFF.